A selection of T cell receptor beta chains follows, all from one sample in a study of T cells after posttransplantation cyclophosphamide. TCRdb's copy holds only in-frame clones and misses some; the assay was immunoSEQ multiplex PCR. The sample is made up of tens of thousands of clones, none counted only once. Sequencing was performed on PBMCs. Source of these receptors: a man in his forties in good health, CMV-negative, and a related stem cell transplant donor. CDR3s include the opening cysteine and the closing phenylalanine or tryptophan. The D gene is left open where the match is weak. A clone size is listed for some rows: how often the clone was seen (once, few, many), or a class if it is expanded.

D gene	J gene	V gene	clone size	CDR3 protein	CDR3 DNA
NA	TRBJ1-1	TRBV5-1	many	CASSPAGGTEAFF	TGCGCCAGCAGCCCGGCGGGGGGGACTGAAGCTTTCTTT
NA	TRBJ1-1	TRBV9	many	CASSSSAGIGTEAFF	TGTGCCAGCAGCTCAAGTGCAGGGATCGGGACTGAAGCTTTCTTT
TRBD2	TRBJ2-1	TRBV7-2	few	CASNPLWLAGGPRNEQFF	TGTGCCAGCAACCCACTGTGGCTAGCGGGAGGGCCGCGGAATGAGCAGTTCTTC
NA	TRBJ1-1	TRBV19	many	CASRGRGGNTEAFF	TGTGCCAGTAGGGGTAGGGGCGGGAACACTGAAGCTTTCTTT
TRBD2	TRBJ2-3	TRBV6-6	many	CASTSSGGSVGDTQYF	TGTGCCAGCACCTCTAGCGGGGGTTCTGTAGGAGATACGCAGTATTTT
NA	TRBJ1-6	TRBV2	many	CASSEPDSPLHF	TGTGCCAGCAGTGAGCCAGATTCACCCCTCCACTTT
TRBD1	TRBJ1-4	TRBV5-1	many	CASSLGQGLEKLFF	TGCGCCAGCAGCTTGGGACAGGGCCTTGAAAAACTGTTTTTT
TRBD1	TRBJ1-1	TRBV6-5	many	CASSRDRVVRTEAFF	TGTGCCAGCAGTAGAGACAGGGTAGTCCGCACTGAAGCTTTCTTT
NA	TRBJ1-3	TRBV11-2	many	CASRRDTGNTIYF	TGTGCCAGCAGACGGGACACTGGAAACACCATATATTTT
NA	TRBJ2-2	TRBV28	NA	CASSSPTGARELFF	TGTGCCAGCAGTTCGCCGACTGGGGCGAGGGAGCTGTTTTTT
TRBD1	TRBJ1-2	TRBV7-9	many	CASSLGTGPVTYGYTF	TGTGCCAGCAGCTTAGGGACAGGCCCAGTCACCTATGGCTACACCTTC
TRBD2	TRBJ2-1	TRBV4-1	many	CASSQEAGTSGRGEQFF	TGCGCCAGCAGCCAAGAGGCCGGGACTAGCGGGAGAGGTGAGCAGTTCTTC
NA	TRBJ2-5	TRBV2	few	CASSETSTVQETQYF	TGTGCCAGCAGTGAAACATCCACAGTCCAAGAGACCCAGTACTTC
TRBD2	TRBJ2-7	TRBV27	many	CASSLSLAETYEQYF	TGTGCCAGCAGTTTATCACTAGCGGAAACCTACGAGCAGTACTTC
TRBD2	TRBJ2-1	TRBV7-3	many	CASSSNLAGETDEQFF	TGTGCCAGCAGCTCCAATCTAGCGGGAGAGACCGATGAGCAGTTCTTC
NA	TRBJ1-5	TRBV19	many	CATKGVWGNQPQHF	TGTGCCACCAAGGGGGTGTGGGGCAATCAGCCCCAGCATTTT
TRBD2	TRBJ2-7	TRBV2	many	CASSDGLAGGNYEQYF	TGTGCCAGCAGTGATGGACTAGCGGGGGGTAACTACGAGCAGTACTTC
TRBD1	TRBJ2-7	TRBV4-1	NA	CASSQAPGQGVYEQYF	TGCGCCAGCAGCCAAGCTCCGGGACAGGGGGTCTACGAGCAGTACTTC
NA	TRBJ1-5	TRBV9	many	CASSVGRVGQPQHF	TGTGCCAGCAGCGTCGGGAGGGTCGGGCAGCCCCAGCATTTT
NA	TRBJ2-2	TRBV7-6	many	CASSPGNANTGELFF	TGTGCCAGCAGCCCCGGGAACGCGAACACCGGGGAGCTGTTTTTT
NA	TRBJ1-1	TRBV6-5	many	CASNFRGNTEAFF	TGTGCCAGCAATTTCAGGGGAAACACTGAAGCTTTCTTT
TRBD1	TRBJ2-7	TRBV28	NA	CASFDRAYEQYF	TGTGCCAGCTTCGACAGGGCCTACGAGCAGTACTTC
TRBD1	TRBJ2-1	TRBV5-5	many	CASSAGQGSYNEQFF	TGTGCCAGCAGCGCCGGACAGGGATCCTACAATGAGCAGTTCTTC
NA	TRBJ2-7	TRBV19	NA	CASSSTGTFAYEQYF	TGTGCCAGTAGTTCGACAGGAACTTTTGCCTACGAGCAGTACTTC
NA	TRBJ2-1	TRBV10-3	many	CATTSTSNEQFF	TGTGCCACTACTAGTACAAGCAATGAGCAGTTCTTC
NA	TRBJ1-2	TRBV29-1	few	CSAVGGGLGYGYTF	TGCAGCGCCGTTGGGGGGGGGCTAGGCTATGGCTACACCTTC
TRBD1	TRBJ1-4	TRBV5-6	many	CASSLQGLATNEKLFF	TGTGCCAGCAGCTTACAGGGGTTGGCAACTAATGAAAAACTGTTTTTT
TRBD1	TRBJ1-5	TRBV10-3	many	CAISDSGQSNQPQHF	TGTGCCATCAGTGATTCGGGACAGAGCAATCAGCCCCAGCATTTT
NA	TRBJ2-6	TRBV2	many	CASSPVSGANVLTF	TGTGCCAGCAGTCCCGTCTCTGGGGCCAACGTCCTGACTTTC
NA	TRBJ2-1	TRBV14	few	CASSPNALSGQFF	TGTGCCAGCAGCCCGAACGCGCTTTCAGGGCAGTTCTTC
NA	TRBJ2-5	TRBV11-3	NA	CASSPAGQQETQYF	TGTGCCAGCAGCCCAGCCGGACAGCAAGAGACCCAGTACTTC
NA	TRBJ1-1	TRBV7-3	many	CASSTQGGTEAFF	TGTGCCAGCAGCACGCAGGGAGGTACTGAAGCTTTCTTT
TRBD2	TRBJ2-7	TRBV5-6	few	CASSQGSSGHYEQYF	TGTGCCAGCAGTCAAGGGTCTAGCGGCCACTACGAGCAGTACTTC
TRBD1	TRBJ1-2	TRBV9	many	CASSAGGYNGYTF	TGTGCCAGCAGCGCAGGGGGCTATAATGGCTACACCTTC
NA	TRBJ1-1	TRBV18	many	CASSPVHQQGLGNTEAFF	TGTGCCAGCTCACCCGTTCATCAACAGGGCTTGGGGAACACTGAAGCTTTCTTT
TRBD2	TRBJ2-2	TRBV7-2	many	CASSRGLAGTGELFF	TGTGCCAGCAGCCGCGGACTAGCGGGTACCGGGGAGCTGTTTTTT
TRBD2	TRBJ2-1	TRBV7-3	many	CASSLTGASGDNEQFF	TGTGCCAGCAGCTTAACCGGGGCTAGCGGGGACAATGAGCAGTTCTTC
TRBD1	TRBJ1-2	TRBV28	medium-sized	CASSFIYRGTFGYTF	TGTGCCAGCAGTTTTATCTACAGGGGAACGTTTGGCTACACCTTC
NA	TRBJ2-2	TRBV10-3	many	CAISAPGGESVTGELFF	TGTGCCATCAGTGCCCCGGGCGGGGAGTCGGTCACCGGGGAGCTGTTTTTT
NA	TRBJ1-2	TRBV7-3	many	CASSLGGTTNYGYTF	TGTGCCAGCAGCTTAGGAGGGACCACTAACTATGGCTACACCTTC
TRBD1	TRBJ1-1	TRBV5-1	many	CASSADRASFF	TGCGCCAGCAGCGCAGACAGGGCCTCTTTCTTT
TRBD1	TRBJ1-2	TRBV6-5	many	CATQRGLEGGYTF	TGTGCCACCCAGAGGGGGCTGGAAGGTGGCTACACCTTC
NA	TRBJ1-1	TRBV30	many	CAWSDPLDRNTEAFF	TGTGCCTGGAGTGACCCCCTAGACAGGAACACTGAAGCTTTCTTT
NA	TRBJ1-2	TRBV7-8	many	CASSLREPQNYGYTF	TGTGCCAGCAGCCTCCGGGAACCTCAGAACTATGGCTACACCTTC
TRBD2	TRBJ2-1	TRBV19	many	CASSTFLTSGSIEQFF	TGTGCCAGTAGTACATTCCTCACTAGCGGGAGTATTGAGCAGTTCTTC
NA	TRBJ2-3	TRBV29-1	few	CSVEDRFSGTDTQYF	TGCAGCGTTGAAGATCGGTTTAGCGGAACAGATACGCAGTATTTT
TRBD2	TRBJ2-1	TRBV7-3	many	CASSSPLAGVNNEQFF	TGTGCCAGCAGCTCCCCACTAGCGGGAGTAAACAATGAGCAGTTCTTC
NA	TRBJ1-2	TRBV7-2	few	CASSLSSGSNYGYTF	TGTGCCAGCAGCTTATCGTCAGGGTCTAACTATGGCTACACCTTC
NA	TRBJ2-7	TRBV9	NA	CASSLEGDSEQYF	TGTGCCAGCAGCCTCGAGGGAGACTCCGAGCAGTACTTC
NA	TRBJ2-3	TRBV4-3	many	CASSQDRRGDRADTQYF	TGCGCCAGCAGCCAAGATCGCCGGGGTGATAGGGCAGATACGCAGTATTTT
NA	TRBJ1-2	TRBV4-2	NA	CASSQAENSNYGYTF	TGTGCCAGCAGCCAAGCTGAGAATTCTAACTATGGCTACACCTTC
NA	TRBJ1-1	TRBV5-4	many	CASSLEPDSNTEAFF	TGTGCCAGCAGCTTGGAACCCGACAGCAACACTGAAGCTTTCTTT
NA	TRBJ2-2	TRBV29-1	many	CSVDPMNTGELFF	TGCAGCGTTGACCCAATGAACACCGGGGAGCTGTTTTTT
NA	TRBJ1-3	TRBV7-2	few	CASSTTRSGNTIYF	TGTGCCAGCAGCACAACCCGCTCTGGAAACACCATATATTTT
NA	TRBJ1-5	TRBV19	many	CASKKGQLDSNQPQHF	TGTGCCAGCAAAAAAGGACAGCTGGATAGCAATCAGCCCCAGCATTTT
TRBD1	TRBJ1-1	TRBV5-5	many	CASSLDRGTEAFF	TGTGCCAGCAGCTTGGACAGGGGTACTGAAGCTTTCTTT
NA	TRBJ2-7	TRBV7-9	many	CASSLAGSPYEQYF	TGTGCCAGCAGCTTAGCGGGCAGCCCCTACGAGCAGTACTTC